This T cell receptor (beta chain) was sequenced in a study of CD8 T cells in ankylosing spondylitis. Each CDR3 protein is one row after TCRdb ran MiXCR on the 5' RACE reads. This sample carries about 500,000 distinct CDR3 sequences, 9.5% to 15% of them seen once, and the ten largest clones take approximately 6.2%. With respect to this clonotype: The antigen is not known.

Germline V gene lookup returns CDR1 SGHAT and CDR2 FQNNGV. The CDR3 spans 14 residues. Trimming stripped 1 base from V and 5 bases from J, with 9 bases between. Notes on the study in general: Clones linked to the disease showed a CD8+ phenotype. They occurred at relatively low frequencies in peripheral blood. Several highly homologous variants formed a TCR beta motif that appeared characteristic of ankylosing spondylitis blood.

J is TRBJ1-5 and V is TRBV11-2, with D perhaps matching TRBD1 (5 bases). This receptor was obtained from a male donor with ankylosing spondylitis. Sequenced: blood, either unsorted or a sorted T cell fraction (not recorded which). CDR3 sequence reads: CASSLGGPHQPQHF. The CDR3 nucleotides read TGTGCCAGCAGCTTAGGGGGCCCTCATCAGCCCCAGCATTTT. Drawing the rest from reference TRBV11-2 and TRBJ1-5, the complete variable domain is EAGVAQSPRYKIIEKRQSVAFWCNPISGHATLYWYQQILGQGPKLLIQFQNNGVVDDSQLPKDRFSAERLKGVDSTLKIQPAKLEDSAVYLCASSLGGPHQPQHFGDGTRLSIL.